This is a list of T cell receptor beta chains from one sample in a study of cytotoxic CD8 clonotypes in ibrutinib-treated CLL. Libraries were prepared by immunoSEQ multiplex PCR; TCRdb keeps only in-frame clonotypes and omits some of them. The sample comprises 55,000 to 85,000 clones, 90% of which are singletons, and under 4% rests with the top ten. The specimen comprised PBMCs, sampled after 12 months of ibrutinib treatment. Every receptor here comes from a human donor with chronic lymphocytic leukemia. Each CDR3 is given with its conserved first and last residue. A D gene is named only where the DNA matches it firmly. For some rows the clone size is stated as once, few or many, or as a class when expanded; others skip it.

J: TRBJ2-5
V: TRBV7-2
D: .
size: .
CDR3: CASSLMRLETQYF
DNA: TGTGCCAGCAGCTTAATGAGACTAGAGACCCAGTACTTC

J: TRBJ2-3
V: TRBV6-5
D: .
size: .
CDR3: CASSYVQGADTQYF
DNA: TGTGCCAGCAGTTACGTCCAGGGCGCAGATACGCAGTATTTT

J: TRBJ2-7
V: TRBV28
D: .
size: .
CDR3: CASSLVALNYEQYF
DNA: TGTGCCAGCAGTTTAGTAGCCTTAAACTACGAGCAGTACTTC

J: TRBJ2-1
V: TRBV6-6
D: .
size: .
CDR3: CASSYGAGQFF
DNA: TGTGCCAGCAGTTACGGGGCGGGGCAGTTCTTC

J: TRBJ2-3
V: TRBV5-6
D: .
size: .
CDR3: CASSEGGVGADTQYF
DNA: TGTGCCAGCAGCGAGGGCGGGGTAGGAGCAGATACGCAGTATTTT

J: TRBJ1-5
V: TRBV5-6
D: .
size: .
CDR3: CASNLFPTSQPQHF
DNA: TGTGCCAGCAACTTGTTTCCTACATCTCAGCCCCAGCATTTT

J: TRBJ1-2
V: TRBV4-1
D: .
size: .
CDR3: CASSQDRLDDYGYTF
DNA: TGCGCCAGCAGCCAAGACCGGCTTGATGACTATGGCTACACCTTC

J: TRBJ1-4
V: TRBV9
D: .
size: .
CDR3: CASSVEAAGAVKLFF
DNA: TGTGCCAGCAGCGTAGAGGCTGCAGGTGCTGTAAAACTGTTTTTT

J: TRBJ1-2
V: TRBV19
D: .
size: .
CDR3: CASLRGTHYGYTF
DNA: TGTGCCAGCCTAAGAGGGACTCACTATGGCTACACCTTC

J: TRBJ1-2
V: TRBV29-1
D: .
size: .
CDR3: CSVTTGREGYTF
DNA: TGCAGCGTGACCACAGGGCGGGAAGGCTACACCTTC

J: TRBJ2-7
V: TRBV6-5
D: TRBD1
size: .
CDR3: CAASSRDRAYEQYF
DNA: TGTGCCGCGTCGAGCCGGGACAGAGCCTACGAGCAGTACTTC

J: TRBJ2-7
V: TRBV6-5
D: TRBD1
size: .
CDR3: CASSYRGQGGYEQYF
DNA: TGTGCCAGCAGTTACCGGGGACAGGGCGGCTACGAGCAGTACTTC

J: TRBJ2-2
V: TRBV7-6
D: TRBD2
size: .
CDR3: CASCALAGGQTGELFF
DNA: TGTGCCAGCTGTGCACTAGCGGGAGGGCAGACCGGGGAGCTGTTTTTT

J: TRBJ2-5
V: TRBV27
D: .
size: .
CDR3: CASSPNQETQYF
DNA: TGTGCCAGCAGTCCTAACCAAGAGACCCAGTACTTC

J: TRBJ2-7
V: TRBV27
D: .
size: .
CDR3: CASSLRKPYSYEQYF
DNA: TGTGCCAGCAGTTTGCGGAAACCTTACTCCTACGAGCAGTACTTC

J: TRBJ2-5
V: TRBV5-1
D: TRBD2
size: .
CDR3: CASSLGGLAGGAGTQYF
DNA: TGCGCCAGCAGCTTGGGAGGACTAGCGGGAGGAGCTGGGACCCAGTACTTC

J: TRBJ2-7
V: TRBV27
D: TRBD2
size: .
CDR3: CASSLGLALPPGEQYF
DNA: TGTGCCAGCAGTCTGGGACTAGCGCTACCTCCCGGCGAGCAGTACTTC

J: TRBJ2-1
V: TRBV21-1
D: .
size: .
CDR3: CASKPGPLAGSYNEQFF
DNA: TGTGCCAGCAAACCCGGCCCCCTAGCGGGCTCCTACAATGAGCAGTTCTTC

J: TRBJ2-2
V: TRBV10-2
D: .
size: .
CDR3: CASRGSNTGELFF
DNA: TGCGCCAGCAGGGGGTCGAACACCGGGGAGCTGTTTTTT

J: TRBJ1-2
V: TRBV2
D: .
size: .
CDR3: CASNPQDGYGYTF
DNA: TGTGCCAGCAATCCACAGGATGGCTATGGCTACACCTTC

J: TRBJ2-7
V: TRBV7-6
D: .
size: .
CDR3: CASSSPGVSYEQYF
DNA: TGTGCCAGCAGCTCTCCAGGGGTATCCTACGAGCAGTACTTC

J: TRBJ1-4
V: TRBV21-1
D: .
size: .
CDR3: CASSKDGTGQGRGGEKLFF
DNA: TGTGCCAGCAGCAAAGATGGGACGGGACAGGGACGAGGAGGGGAAAAACTGTTTTTT

J: TRBJ2-4
V: TRBV5-6
D: .
size: .
CDR3: CASSLAAAVVSGQYF
DNA: TGTGCCAGCAGCTTGGCGGCAGCGGTAGTAAGTGGTCAGTACTTC

J: TRBJ2-2
V: TRBV9
D: .
size: .
CDR3: CASSVDEQLNTGELFF
DNA: TGTGCCAGCAGCGTAGACGAACAGCTGAACACCGGGGAGCTGTTTTTT

J: TRBJ2-2
V: TRBV19
D: .
size: once
CDR3: CASSLLSQGGELFF
DNA: TGTGCCAGTAGTCTCTTGTCCCAGGGAGGGGAGCTGTTTTTT

J: TRBJ2-7
V: TRBV30
D: .
size: .
CDR3: CAWSVGQGPYEQYF
DNA: TGTGCCTGGAGTGTAGGGCAGGGACCCTACGAGCAGTACTTC

J: TRBJ2-5
V: TRBV29-1
D: TRBD2
size: .
CDR3: CSVDQAGGRETQYF
DNA: TGCAGCGTTGACCAAGCGGGAGGGAGGGAGACCCAGTACTTC

J: TRBJ2-5
V: TRBV5-1
D: .
size: once
CDR3: CASSVPGLARWETQYF
DNA: TGCGCCAGCAGCGTCCCCGGGTTAGCCAGGTGGGAGACCCAGTACTTC

J: TRBJ1-1
V: TRBV7-3
D: TRBD1
size: .
CDR3: CASSLTTGQGKNTEAFF
DNA: TGTGCCAGCAGCTTAACGACGGGACAGGGAAAGAACACTGAAGCTTTCTTT

J: TRBJ2-7
V: TRBV4-1
D: .
size: .
CDR3: CASSQTLTYEQYF
DNA: TGCGCCAGCAGCCAAACTCTGACCTACGAGCAGTACTTC

J: TRBJ2-2
V: TRBV11-3
D: TRBD2
size: .
CDR3: CASSPRGSGSGNTGELFF
DNA: TGTGCCAGCAGCCCCCGAGGGAGCGGGAGCGGGAACACCGGGGAGCTGTTTTTT

J: TRBJ2-1
V: TRBV13
D: TRBD1
size: .
CDR3: CASSFSPGQDAGNEQFF
DNA: TGTGCCAGCAGCTTCTCACCTGGACAGGACGCGGGCAATGAGCAGTTCTTC

J: TRBJ2-3
V: TRBV5-6
D: TRBD1
size: .
CDR3: CASSTGGGTQYF
DNA: TGTGCCAGCAGCACAGGGGGCGGTACGCAGTATTTT

J: TRBJ1-3
V: TRBV6-5
D: TRBD1
size: .
CDR3: CASSWDRGSGNTIYF
DNA: TGTGCCAGCAGTTGGGACAGGGGTTCCGGAAACACCATATATTTT

J: TRBJ2-3
V: TRBV5-1
D: TRBD2
size: .
CDR3: CASSTNLAGGTDTQYF
DNA: TGCGCCAGCAGCACGAATTTGGCGGGAGGCACAGATACGCAGTATTTT

J: TRBJ2-1
V: TRBV7-2
D: .
size: .
CDR3: CASSLRQGWGGEQFF
DNA: TGTGCCAGCAGCCTCCGACAGGGTTGGGGGGGTGAGCAGTTCTTC

J: TRBJ2-3
V: TRBV27
D: TRBD1
size: once
CDR3: CASRELGQGGTDTQYF
DNA: TGTGCCAGCAGAGAATTAGGACAGGGGGGCACAGATACGCAGTATTTT

J: TRBJ2-7
V: TRBV29-1
D: TRBD1
size: .
CDR3: CSVSARKTGPAYEQYF
DNA: TGCAGCGTGAGCGCAAGAAAGACAGGGCCAGCCTACGAGCAGTACTTC

J: TRBJ2-3
V: TRBV7-2
D: TRBD2
size: .
CDR3: CASSPSGSGADTQYF
DNA: TGTGCCAGCAGCCCTAGCGGGAGTGGGGCAGATACGCAGTATTTT

J: TRBJ2-2
V: TRBV5-1
D: .
size: .
CDR3: CASSGQTYTGELFF
DNA: TGCGCCAGCAGTGGGCAGACGTACACCGGGGAGCTGTTTTTT

J: TRBJ2-7
V: TRBV7-2
D: TRBD1
size: once
CDR3: CASRTTGGANSYEQYF
DNA: TGTGCCAGCAGAACCACAGGGGGCGCAAACTCCTACGAGCAGTACTTC

J: TRBJ1-5
V: TRBV18
D: TRBD1
size: once
CDR3: CASSGTGGRPQHF
DNA: TGTGCCAGCTCAGGGACAGGGGGGCGGCCCCAGCATTTT

J: TRBJ1-1
V: TRBV28
D: .
size: .
CDR3: CASSSPGAPRTEAFF
DNA: TGTGCCAGCAGTTCGCCAGGGGCTCCGAGGACTGAAGCTTTCTTT

J: TRBJ2-1
V: TRBV5-1
D: TRBD2
size: .
CDR3: CASSPYPGLAGGREQFF
DNA: TGCGCCAGCAGCCCGTATCCGGGACTAGCGGGAGGGCGCGAGCAGTTCTTC

J: TRBJ1-1
V: TRBV6-1
D: TRBD1
size: .
CDR3: CASSGQGGWNTEAFF
DNA: TGTGCCAGCAGTGGGCAGGGGGGATGGAACACTGAAGCTTTCTTT

J: TRBJ2-7
V: TRBV7-2
D: .
size: .
CDR3: CASSLGGGIYEQYF
DNA: TGTGCCAGCAGCTTAGGGGGCGGAATATACGAGCAGTACTTC